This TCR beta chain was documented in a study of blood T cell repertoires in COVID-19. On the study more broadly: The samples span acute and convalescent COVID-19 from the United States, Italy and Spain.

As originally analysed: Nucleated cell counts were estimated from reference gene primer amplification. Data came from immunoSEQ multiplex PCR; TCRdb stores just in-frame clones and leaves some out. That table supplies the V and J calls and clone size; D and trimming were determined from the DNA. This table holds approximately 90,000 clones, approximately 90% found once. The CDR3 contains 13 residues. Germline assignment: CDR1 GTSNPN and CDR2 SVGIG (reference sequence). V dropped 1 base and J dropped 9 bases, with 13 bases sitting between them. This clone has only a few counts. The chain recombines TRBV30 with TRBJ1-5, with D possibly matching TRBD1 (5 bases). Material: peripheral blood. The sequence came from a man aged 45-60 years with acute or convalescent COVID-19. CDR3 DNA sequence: TGTGCCTGGAGTGCTCAGGGAGGAAGGCCCCAGCATTTT. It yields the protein CAWSAQGGRPQHF.